Here is one T cell receptor (beta chain) with its context. The source of the sample is a study of blood T cell repertoires in COVID-19. V was clipped by 3 bases and J by 3 bases; unmatched bases: 10. This CDR3 has 18 residues. CDR1 KGHDR and CDR2 SFDVKD come from the germline V gene. Ages ranged from about 18 to 90 years, with residence in some 25 US areas. The assay was immunoSEQ multiplex PCR, and TCRdb's table has in-frame clones only and misses some. The sample lists about 240,000 clones, more than 75% occurring once. The sequenced sample consisted of PBMCs or T cells enriched from blood (not recorded which). The rearrangement uses TRBV24-1 and TRBJ2-2, with 9 positions matching TRBD2. The TCR comes from a woman between 40 and 55 years old with acute COVID-19. DNA for the CDR3: TGTGCCACCAGTGATCGTAATAGCGGGAGCTTCGACACCGGGGAGCTGTTTTTT. Protein product: CATSDRNSGSFDTGELFF.